The 3 T cell receptor beta chains reported below all come from one sample, sequenced in a study of T cells in tuberculosis. The table came from immunoSEQ multiplex PCR; TCRdb's copy has only in-frame clones and leaves some out. The data show about 35,000 clones, about 93% seen once. The sequencing input was PBMCs. These receptors were obtained from a donor aged 10-30 years with latent tuberculosis or without tuberculosis infection.

The V call is TRBV19, the J call TRBJ2-3, with no clear D. The length of the CDR3 is 12 residues. CDR1 and CDR2 (germline): LNHDA, SQIVND (reference sequence). Trimming took 4 bases from V and 11 from J, leaving 13 bases between them. In DNA, the CDR3 is TGTGCCAGTAGTAGTTCTATCGAAGTGCAGTATTTT. Protein product: CASSSSIEVQYF.

The CDR3 spells CASSALAGGWNEQFF. CDR3 DNA sequence: TGTGCCAGCAGCGCACTAGCGGGGGGCTGGAATGAGCAGTTCTTC. The rearrangement uses TRBV7-3 and TRBJ2-1; TRBD2 aligns across 12 bases. Germline V CDR1 and CDR2: SGHTA, FQGTGA. The trim removed 5 bases at V and 7 bases at J, leaving 6 bases unmatched. This CDR3 contains 15 residues.

In nucleotides, the CDR3 is TGTGCCAGCAGTGAACAGGGTAACTATGGCTACACCTTC. It translates to CASSEQGNYGYTF. The chain carries TRBV6-1 and TRBJ1-2; the D gene is possibly TRBD1 (5 bases). V was cut by 2 bases and J by 1 base, with 5 bases left in between. Per the germline V gene, CDR1 is MNHNS and CDR2 is SASEGT. The CDR3 is made up of 13 amino acids.